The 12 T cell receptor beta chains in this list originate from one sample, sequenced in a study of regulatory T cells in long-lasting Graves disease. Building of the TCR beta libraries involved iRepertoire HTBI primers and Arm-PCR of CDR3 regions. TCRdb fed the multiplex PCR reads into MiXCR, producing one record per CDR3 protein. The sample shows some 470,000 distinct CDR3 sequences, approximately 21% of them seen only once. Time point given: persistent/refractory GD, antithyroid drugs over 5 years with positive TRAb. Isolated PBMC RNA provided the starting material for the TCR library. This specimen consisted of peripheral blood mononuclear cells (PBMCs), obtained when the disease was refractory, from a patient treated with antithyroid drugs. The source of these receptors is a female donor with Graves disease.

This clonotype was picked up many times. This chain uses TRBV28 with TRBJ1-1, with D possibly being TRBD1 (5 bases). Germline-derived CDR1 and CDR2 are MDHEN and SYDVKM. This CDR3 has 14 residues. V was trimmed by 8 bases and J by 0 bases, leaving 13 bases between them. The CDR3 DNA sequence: TGTGCCAGCGGGGCCTTGACGGTGAACACTGAAGCTTTCTTT. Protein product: CASGALTVNTEAFF.

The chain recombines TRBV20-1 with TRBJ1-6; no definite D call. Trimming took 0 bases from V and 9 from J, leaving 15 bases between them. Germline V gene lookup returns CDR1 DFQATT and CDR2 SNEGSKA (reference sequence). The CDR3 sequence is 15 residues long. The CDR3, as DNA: TGCAGTGCTAGAGATTTTAGTATTTCGAGTTCACCCCTCCACTTT. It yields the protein CSARDFSISSSPLHF.

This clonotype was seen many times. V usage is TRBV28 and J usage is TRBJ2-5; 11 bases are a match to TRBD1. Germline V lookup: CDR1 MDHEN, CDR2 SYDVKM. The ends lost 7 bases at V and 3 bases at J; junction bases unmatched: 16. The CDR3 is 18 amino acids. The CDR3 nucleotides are TGTGCCAGCAAGGGAGGGCTACGGGACAGGGGGTTCAAAGAGACCCAGTACTTC. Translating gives CASKGGLRDRGFKETQYF.

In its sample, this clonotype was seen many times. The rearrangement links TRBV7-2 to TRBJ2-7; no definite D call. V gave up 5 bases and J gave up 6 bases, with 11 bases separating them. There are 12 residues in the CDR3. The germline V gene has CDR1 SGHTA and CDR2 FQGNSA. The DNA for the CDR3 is TGTGCCAGCAGCAAACCCCTCGGCGAGCAGTACTTC. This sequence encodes CASSKPLGEQYF.

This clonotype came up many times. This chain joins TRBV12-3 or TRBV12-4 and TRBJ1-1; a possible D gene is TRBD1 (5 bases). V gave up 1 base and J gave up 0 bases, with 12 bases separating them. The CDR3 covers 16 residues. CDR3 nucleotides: TGTGCCAGCAGTTTAGTGGGACGGAGCATGAACACTGAAGCTTTCTTT. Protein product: CASSLVGRSMNTEAFF.

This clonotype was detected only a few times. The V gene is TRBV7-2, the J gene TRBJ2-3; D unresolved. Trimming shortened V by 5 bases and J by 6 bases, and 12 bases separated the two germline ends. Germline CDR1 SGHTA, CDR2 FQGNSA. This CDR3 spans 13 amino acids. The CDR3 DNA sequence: TGTGCCAGCAGCGCCCTAAGCCCGGATACGCAGTATTTT. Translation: CASSALSPDTQYF.

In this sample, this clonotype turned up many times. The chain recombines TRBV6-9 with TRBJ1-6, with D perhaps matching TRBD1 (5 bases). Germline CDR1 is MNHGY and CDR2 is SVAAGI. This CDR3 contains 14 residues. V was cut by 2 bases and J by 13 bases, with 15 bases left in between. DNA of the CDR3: TGTGCCAGCAGTTATCAGTCGGGGGAAGACCCCCTCCACTTT. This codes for CASSYQSGEDPLHF.

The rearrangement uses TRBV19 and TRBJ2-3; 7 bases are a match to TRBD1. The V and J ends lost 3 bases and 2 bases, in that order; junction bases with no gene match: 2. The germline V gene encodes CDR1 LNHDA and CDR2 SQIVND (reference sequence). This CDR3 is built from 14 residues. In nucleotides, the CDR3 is TGTGCCAGTAGTATGGGACAGATCACAGATACGCAGTATTTT. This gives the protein CASSMGQITDTQYF.

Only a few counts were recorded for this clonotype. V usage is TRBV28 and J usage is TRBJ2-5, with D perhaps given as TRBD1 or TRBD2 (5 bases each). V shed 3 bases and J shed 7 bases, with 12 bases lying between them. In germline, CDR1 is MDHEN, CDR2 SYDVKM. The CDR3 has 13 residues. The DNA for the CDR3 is TGTGCCAGCAGTTTCCAGGGCGAGGGGACCCAGTACTTC. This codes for CASSFQGEGTQYF.

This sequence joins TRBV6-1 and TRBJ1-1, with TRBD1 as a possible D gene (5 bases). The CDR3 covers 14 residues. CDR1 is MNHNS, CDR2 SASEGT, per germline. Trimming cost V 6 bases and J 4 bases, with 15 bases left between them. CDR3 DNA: TGTGCCAGCAGCGCACTCAGTCAGGGCACTGAAGCTTTCTTT. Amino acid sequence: CASSALSQGTEAFF.

The CDR3 bases are TGCAGTGCTAGTAAGGAGAACTATGGCTACACCTTC. Translating it yields CSASKENYGYTF. This chain links TRBV20-1 with TRBJ1-2; D is uncertain. Germline V gene data show CDR1 as DFQATT and CDR2 as SNEGSKA (reference sequence). CDR3 length equals 12 residues. Trimming pared 3 bases from V and 2 bases from J, leaving 7 bases between.

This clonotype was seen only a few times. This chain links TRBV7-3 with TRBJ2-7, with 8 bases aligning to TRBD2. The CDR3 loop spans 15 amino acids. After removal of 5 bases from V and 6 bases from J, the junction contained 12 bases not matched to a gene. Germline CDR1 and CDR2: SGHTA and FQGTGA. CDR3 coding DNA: TGTGCCAGCAGCCCCGGTGTTAGCGGGGCTTCCGAGCAGTACTTC. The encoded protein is CASSPGVSGASEQYF.